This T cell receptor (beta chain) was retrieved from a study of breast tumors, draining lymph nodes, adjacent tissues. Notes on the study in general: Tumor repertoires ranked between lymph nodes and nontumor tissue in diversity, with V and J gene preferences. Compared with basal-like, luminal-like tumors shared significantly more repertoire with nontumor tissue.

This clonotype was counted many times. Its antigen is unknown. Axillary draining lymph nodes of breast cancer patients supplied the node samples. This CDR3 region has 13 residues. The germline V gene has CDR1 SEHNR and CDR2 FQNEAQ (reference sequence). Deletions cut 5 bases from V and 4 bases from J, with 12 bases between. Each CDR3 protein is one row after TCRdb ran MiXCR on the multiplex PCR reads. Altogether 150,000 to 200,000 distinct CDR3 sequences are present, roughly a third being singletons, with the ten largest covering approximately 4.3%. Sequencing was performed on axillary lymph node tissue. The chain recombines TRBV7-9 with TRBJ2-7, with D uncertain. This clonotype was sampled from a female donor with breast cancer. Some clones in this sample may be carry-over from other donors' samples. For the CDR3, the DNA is TGTGCCAGCAGCACGTTAGGTGGATACGAGCAGTACTTC. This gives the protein CASSTLGGYEQYF.